This T cell receptor (beta chain) derives from a study of blood T cell repertoires in COVID-19. This clone was observed a few times. Produced via immunoSEQ multiplex PCR; TCRdb's table is partial and in-frame only. In the table there are 210,000 or so clones, nearly 90% of which are singletons. This sequence was found in a man aged 25 to 40 who had recovered from COVID-19. The sample consisted of PBMCs or T cells enriched from blood (not recorded which).

In DNA, the CDR3 is TGTGCCAGCTCACCGAGGGACAGGAACAACTATGGCTACACCTTC. It specifies CASSPRDRNNYGYTF. The chain combines TRBV18 with TRBJ1-2; 8 bases are a match to TRBD1. The V gene end was trimmed by 3 bases and the J gene end by 2 bases; junction bases not matched to a gene: 5. The CDR3 has 15 amino acids. Looked up from germline, CDR1 is KGHSH and CDR2 is LQKENI.